The clone carrying this T cell receptor (beta chain) came up a few times. The V gene's germline CDR1 is SGHTA and CDR2 FQGNSA. The V and J ends lost 7 bases and 4 bases, in that order; junction bases with no gene match: 8. The CDR3 covers 16 residues. Time point in this sample: patch test 1, 2 weeks after DPC sensitization. Stated treatment: therapeutic diphenylcyclopropenone sensitization with weekly scalp DPC. Unfractionated whole blood served as the source for total RNA extraction. From the RACE reads, TCRdb called clonotypes with MiXCR, one entry per CDR3 protein. Of tens of thousands of distinct CDR3 sequences in the sample, around 10% are singletons; the top ten hold approximately 1.8%. The sample is drawn from a study of human T cells and chemical hapten exposure.

Material: whole blood, obtained in connection with sensitization to the hapten diphenylcyclopropenone (DPC). The rearrangement links TRBV7-2 to TRBJ2-6, with 9 bases that match TRBD1. The receptor was derived from a woman between 35 and 50 years old with alopecia areata. Some clones in this sample may be carry-over from other donors' samples. CDR3 coding DNA: TGTGCCAGCAACCCACAGGGGGCGTGGGGGGCCAACGTCCTGACTTTC. Translation gives CASNPQGAWGANVLTF.